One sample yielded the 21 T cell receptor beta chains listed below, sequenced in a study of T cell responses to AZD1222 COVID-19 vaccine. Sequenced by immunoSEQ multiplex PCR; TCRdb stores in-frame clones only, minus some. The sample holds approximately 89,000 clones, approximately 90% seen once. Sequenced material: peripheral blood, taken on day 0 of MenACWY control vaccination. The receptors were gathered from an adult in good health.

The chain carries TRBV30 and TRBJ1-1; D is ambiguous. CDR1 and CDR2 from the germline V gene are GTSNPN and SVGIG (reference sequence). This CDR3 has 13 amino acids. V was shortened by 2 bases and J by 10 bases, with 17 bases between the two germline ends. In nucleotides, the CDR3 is TGTGCCTGGAGTCCCGGGCCCGTCCTGGCAGCTTTCTTT. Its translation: CAWSPGPVLAAFF.

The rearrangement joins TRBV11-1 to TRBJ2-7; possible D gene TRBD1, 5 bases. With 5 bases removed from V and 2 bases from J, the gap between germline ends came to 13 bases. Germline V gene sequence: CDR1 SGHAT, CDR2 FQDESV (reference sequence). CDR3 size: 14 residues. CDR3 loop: CASSLGHRPYEQYF. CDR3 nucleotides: TGTGCCAGCAGCCTAGGCCACAGGCCCTACGAGCAGTACTTC.

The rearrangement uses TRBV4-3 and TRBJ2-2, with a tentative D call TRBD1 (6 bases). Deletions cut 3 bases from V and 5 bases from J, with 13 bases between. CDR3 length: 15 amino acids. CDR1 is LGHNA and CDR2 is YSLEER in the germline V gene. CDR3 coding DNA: TGCGCCAGCAGCCAGACACAGGGTAGTACCGGGGAGCTGTTTTTT. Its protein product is CASSQTQGSTGELFF.

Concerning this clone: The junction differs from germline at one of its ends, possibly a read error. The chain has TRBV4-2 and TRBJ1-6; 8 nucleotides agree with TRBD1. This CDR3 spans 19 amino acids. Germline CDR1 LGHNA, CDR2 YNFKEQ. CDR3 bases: TGTGCCGGCAGCCAAGATTTAACAGGGGGAAGCTCCTATAATTCACCCCTCCACTTT. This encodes CAGSQDLTGGSSYNSPLHF.

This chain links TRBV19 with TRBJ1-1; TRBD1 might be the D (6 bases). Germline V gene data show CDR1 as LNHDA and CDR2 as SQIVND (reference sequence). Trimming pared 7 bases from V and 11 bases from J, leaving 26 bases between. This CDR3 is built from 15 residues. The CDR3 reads CASTPYPSTGRRAFF. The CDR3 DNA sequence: TGTGCCAGTACCCCTTACCCCTCGACAGGCCGGAGGGCTTTCTTT.

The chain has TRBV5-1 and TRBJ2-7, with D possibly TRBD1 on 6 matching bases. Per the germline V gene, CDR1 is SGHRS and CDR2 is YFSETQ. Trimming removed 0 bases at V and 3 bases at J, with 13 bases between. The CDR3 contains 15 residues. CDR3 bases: TGCGCCAGCAGCTTGGGACAGGTGGACCTCTACGAGCAGTACTTC. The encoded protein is CASSLGQVDLYEQYF.

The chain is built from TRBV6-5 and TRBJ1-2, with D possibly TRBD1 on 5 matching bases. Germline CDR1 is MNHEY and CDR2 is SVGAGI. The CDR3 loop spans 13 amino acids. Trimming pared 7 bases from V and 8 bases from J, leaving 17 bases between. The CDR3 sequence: CASKGPHLGGYTF. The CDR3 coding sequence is TGTGCCAGCAAGGGACCGCACTTGGGGGGCTACACCTTC.

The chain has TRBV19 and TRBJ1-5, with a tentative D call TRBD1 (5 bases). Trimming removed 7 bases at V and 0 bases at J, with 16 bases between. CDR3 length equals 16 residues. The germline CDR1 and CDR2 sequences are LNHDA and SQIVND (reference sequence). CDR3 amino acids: CASIAQGQYSNQPQHF. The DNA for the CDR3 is TGTGCCAGTATCGCGCAGGGTCAATATAGCAATCAGCCCCAGCATTTT.

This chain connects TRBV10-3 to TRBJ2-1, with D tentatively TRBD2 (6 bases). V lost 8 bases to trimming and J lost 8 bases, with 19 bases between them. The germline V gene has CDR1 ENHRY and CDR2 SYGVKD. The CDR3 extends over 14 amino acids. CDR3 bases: TGTGCCATCGCCCGACGGAGGGAGGAGGATGAGCAGTTCTTC. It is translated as CAIARRREEDEQFF.

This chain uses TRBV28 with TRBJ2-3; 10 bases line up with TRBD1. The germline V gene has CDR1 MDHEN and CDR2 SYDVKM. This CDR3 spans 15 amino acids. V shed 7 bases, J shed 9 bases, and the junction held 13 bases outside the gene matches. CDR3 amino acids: CASTRRDRGLGTQYF. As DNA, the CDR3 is TGTGCCAGCACACGCCGAGACAGGGGGCTGGGGACGCAGTATTTT. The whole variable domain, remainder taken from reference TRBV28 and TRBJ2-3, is DVKVTQSSRYLVKRTGEKVFLECVQDMDHENMFWYRQDPGLGLRLIYFSYDVKMKEKGDIPEGYSVSREKKERFSLILESASTNQTSMYLCASTRRDRGLGTQYFGPGTRLTVL.

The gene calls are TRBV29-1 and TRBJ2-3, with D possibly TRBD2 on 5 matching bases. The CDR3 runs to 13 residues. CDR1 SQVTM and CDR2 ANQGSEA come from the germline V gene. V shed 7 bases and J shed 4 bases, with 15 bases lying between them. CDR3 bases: TGCAGCGGTGGGCGGGCCCTAGCAGATACGCAGTATTTT. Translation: CSGGRALADTQYF.

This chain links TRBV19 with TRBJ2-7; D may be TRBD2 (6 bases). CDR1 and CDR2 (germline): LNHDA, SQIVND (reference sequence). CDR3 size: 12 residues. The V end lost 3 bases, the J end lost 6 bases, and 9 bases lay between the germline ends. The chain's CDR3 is CASSISGGEQYF. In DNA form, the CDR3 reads TGTGCCAGTAGTATCTCCGGGGGCGAGCAGTACTTC. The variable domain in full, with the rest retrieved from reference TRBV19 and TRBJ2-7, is DGGITQSPKYLFRKEGQNVTLSCEQNLNHDAMYWYRQDPGQGLRLIYYSQIVNDFQKGDIAEGYSVSREKKESFPLTVTSAQKNPTAFYLCASSISGGEQYFGPGTRLTVT.

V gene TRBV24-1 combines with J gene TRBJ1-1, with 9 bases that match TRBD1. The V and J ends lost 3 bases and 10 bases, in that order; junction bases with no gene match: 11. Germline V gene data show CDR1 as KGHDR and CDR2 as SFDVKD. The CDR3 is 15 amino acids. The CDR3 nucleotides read TGTGCCACCAGTGATGGACAGGGGTCCCCTGCGGGAGCTTTCTTT. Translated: CATSDGQGSPAGAFF.

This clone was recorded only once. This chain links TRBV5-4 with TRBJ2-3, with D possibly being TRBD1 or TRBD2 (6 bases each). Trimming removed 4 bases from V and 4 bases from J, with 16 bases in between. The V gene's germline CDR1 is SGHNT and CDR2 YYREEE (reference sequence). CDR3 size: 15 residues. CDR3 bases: TGTGCCAGCAGCATGGGGGCGGGAAATGCAGATACGCAGTATTTT. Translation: CASSMGAGNADTQYF.

The CDR3 here is CASSIDGGRRNDGYTF. For the CDR3, the DNA is TGTGCCAGTAGTATAGATGGAGGACGGCGTAATGATGGCTACACCTTC. The J gene is TRBJ1-2, the V gene TRBV19; D remains unclear. Trimming took off 0 bases at V and 6 bases at J, with 17 bases between the two ends. The length of the CDR3 is 16 residues. Per the germline V gene, CDR1 is LNHDA and CDR2 is SQIVND (reference sequence).

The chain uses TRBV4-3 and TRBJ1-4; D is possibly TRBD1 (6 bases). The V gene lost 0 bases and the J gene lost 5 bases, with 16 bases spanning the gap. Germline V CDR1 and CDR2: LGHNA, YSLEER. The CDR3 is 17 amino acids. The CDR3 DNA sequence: TGCGCCAGCAGCCAAGAGTTATCGGGACAAAGAAATGAAAAACTGTTTTTT. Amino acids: CASSQELSGQRNEKLFF.

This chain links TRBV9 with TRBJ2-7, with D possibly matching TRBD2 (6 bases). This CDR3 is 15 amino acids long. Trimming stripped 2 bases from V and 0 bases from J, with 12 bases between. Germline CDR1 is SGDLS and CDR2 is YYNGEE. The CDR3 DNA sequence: TGTGCCAGCAGCGTTGGGAGGTCGGCCTCCTACGAGCAGTACTTC. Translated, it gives CASSVGRSASYEQYF.

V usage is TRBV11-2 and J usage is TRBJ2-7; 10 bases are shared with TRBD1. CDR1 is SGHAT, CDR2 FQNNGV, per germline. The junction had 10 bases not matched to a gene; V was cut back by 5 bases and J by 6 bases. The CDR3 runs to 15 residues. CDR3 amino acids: CASSMTPGQGSEQYF. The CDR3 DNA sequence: TGTGCCAGCAGCATGACCCCGGGACAGGGGTCCGAGCAGTACTTC.

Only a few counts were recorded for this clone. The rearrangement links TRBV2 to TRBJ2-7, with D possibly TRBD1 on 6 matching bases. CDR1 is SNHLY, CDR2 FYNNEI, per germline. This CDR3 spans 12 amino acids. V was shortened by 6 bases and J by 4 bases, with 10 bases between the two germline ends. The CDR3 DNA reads TGTGCCAGCAGATCGGACAGATACGAGCAGTACTTC. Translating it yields CASRSDRYEQYF.

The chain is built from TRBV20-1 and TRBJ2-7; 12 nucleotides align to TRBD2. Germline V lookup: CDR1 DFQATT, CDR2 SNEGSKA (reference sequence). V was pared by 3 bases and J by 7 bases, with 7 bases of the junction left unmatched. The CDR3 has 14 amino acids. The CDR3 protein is CSASSTSGRGEQYF. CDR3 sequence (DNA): TGCAGTGCTAGTTCGACTAGCGGGAGAGGAGAGCAGTACTTC.

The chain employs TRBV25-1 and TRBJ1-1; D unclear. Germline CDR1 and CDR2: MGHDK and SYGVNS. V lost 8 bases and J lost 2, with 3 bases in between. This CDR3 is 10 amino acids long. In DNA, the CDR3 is TGTGCCAGCGGAAACACTGAAGCTTTCTTT. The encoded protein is CASGNTEAFF.